A selection of T cell receptor beta chains follows, all from one sample in a study of blood T cell repertoires in COVID-19. The protocol was immunoSEQ multiplex PCR, while the TCRdb copy is restricted to in-frame clones and leaves out a portion. The sample carries fewer than 200,000 clones, 75% to 80% recorded once. Sequenced: peripheral blood. The receptors come from a woman in her sixties or seventies with acute or convalescent COVID-19. The CDR3 runs from the conserved cysteine through the conserved F or W. Each record gives: J gene, clone size, CDR3 length, D gene, V gene, CDR3 protein, CDR3 DNA. The D gene is left open where the match is weak. A row's size may be missing; if present it is once, few, many or a size class.

J: TRBJ2-5
size: once
length: 18
D: TRBD2
V: TRBV2
CDR3: CASSTGTSGRGAQETQYF
DNA: TGTGCCAGCAGTACCGGGACTAGCGGGCGAGGGGCACAAGAGACCCAGTACTTC

J: TRBJ1-4
size: NA
length: 14
D: NA
V: TRBV2
CDR3: CASRSRTENEKLFF
DNA: TGTGCCAGCAGATCCAGGACAGAGAATGAAAAACTGTTTTTT

J: TRBJ1-4
size: NA
length: 12
D: NA
V: TRBV11-2
CDR3: CATRRGNEKLFF
DNA: TGTGCCACCCGAAGGGGGAATGAAAAACTGTTTTTT

J: TRBJ2-1
size: NA
length: 15
D: NA
V: TRBV19
CDR3: CASSARTYPSVEQFF
DNA: TGTGCCAGTAGTGCCCGGACTTACCCCTCAGTGGAGCAGTTCTTC

J: TRBJ2-3
size: NA
length: 13
D: TRBD2
V: TRBV12-3/TRBV12-4
CDR3: CASQLAGADTQYF
DNA: TGTGCCAGCCAGCTAGCGGGGGCAGATACGCAGTATTTT

J: TRBJ2-2
size: NA
length: 15
D: NA
V: TRBV19
CDR3: CASYWGTQNTGELFF
DNA: TGTGCCAGTTATTGGGGGACACAGAACACCGGGGAGCTGTTTTTT

J: TRBJ2-7
size: NA
length: 14
D: TRBD2
V: TRBV2
CDR3: CASQSLAGPYEQYF
DNA: TGTGCCAGCCAGAGCCTAGCGGGGCCCTACGAGCAGTACTTC

J: TRBJ1-1
size: NA
length: 14
D: NA
V: TRBV6-6
CDR3: CASSPGLRNTEAFF
DNA: TGTGCCAGCAGTCCGGGATTGAGGAACACTGAAGCTTTCTTT

J: TRBJ1-1
size: NA
length: 13
D: NA
V: TRBV3-1/TRBV3-2
CDR3: CASSPGANTEAFF
DNA: TGTGCCAGCAGCCCGGGAGCGAACACTGAAGCTTTCTTT

J: TRBJ2-7
size: few
length: 15
D: NA
V: TRBV5-6
CDR3: CASSQDRRLADEQYF
DNA: TGTGCCAGCAGCCAGGACAGACGTCTCGCCGACGAGCAGTACTTC

J: TRBJ2-7
size: NA
length: 17
D: NA
V: TRBV3-1/TRBV3-2
CDR3: CASSYTLGLRSSYEQYF
DNA: TGTGCCAGCAGCTATACATTAGGACTCCGGAGCTCCTACGAGCAGTACTTC

J: TRBJ2-1
size: NA
length: 14
D: TRBD2
V: TRBV29-1
CDR3: CSVGLAGANNEQFF
DNA: TGCAGCGTCGGACTAGCGGGAGCCAACAATGAGCAGTTCTTC

J: TRBJ1-5
size: NA
length: 13
D: NA
V: TRBV24-1
CDR3: CATSAPNESPQHF
DNA: TGTGCCACCAGTGCCCCTAACGAATCGCCCCAGCATTTT

J: TRBJ1-1
size: NA
length: 13
D: NA
V: TRBV30
CDR3: CAWSITRGTEAFF
DNA: TGTGCCTGGAGTATAACACGGGGCACTGAAGCTTTCTTT

J: TRBJ1-1
size: NA
length: 15
D: TRBD1
V: TRBV7-3
CDR3: CASSHRQGGNTEAFF
DNA: TGTGCCAGCAGCCATCGACAGGGTGGGAACACTGAAGCTTTCTTT

J: TRBJ2-3
size: NA
length: 15
D: TRBD1
V: TRBV6-6
CDR3: CASSPPGQRGDTQYF
DNA: TGTGCCAGCAGTCCGCCGGGACAGAGGGGAGATACGCAGTATTTT

J: TRBJ1-3
size: few
length: 14
D: NA
V: TRBV5-1
CDR3: CASSWAEAGNTIYF
DNA: TGCGCCAGCAGCTGGGCGGAGGCTGGAAACACCATATATTTT

J: TRBJ2-2
size: NA
length: 13
D: TRBD2
V: TRBV12-3/TRBV12-4
CDR3: CASSQREAGELFF
DNA: TGTGCCAGCAGTCAGCGGGAGGCCGGGGAGCTGTTTTTT

J: TRBJ2-2
size: NA
length: 12
D: NA
V: TRBV18
CDR3: CASSPAVGELFF
DNA: TGTGCCAGCTCACCAGCAGTAGGGGAGCTGTTTTTT

J: TRBJ1-2
size: NA
length: 13
D: NA
V: TRBV10-2
CDR3: CASSDGGFYGYTF
DNA: TGCGCCAGCAGTGACGGAGGATTCTATGGCTACACCTTC

J: TRBJ2-1
size: NA
length: 18
D: TRBD2
V: TRBV27
CDR3: CASSKQGLAGGTYNEQFF
DNA: TGTGCCAGCAGTAAACAGGGACTAGCGGGCGGAACCTACAATGAGCAGTTCTTC

J: TRBJ1-5
size: NA
length: 16
D: TRBD1
V: TRBV6-2/TRBV6-3
CDR3: CASSPTRQGGNQPQHF
DNA: TGTGCCAGCAGCCCAACCCGACAGGGCGGGAATCAGCCCCAGCATTTT

J: TRBJ1-1
size: NA
length: 15
D: NA
V: TRBV21-1
CDR3: CASSNSGLMNTEAFF
DNA: TGTGCCAGCAGCAATTCTGGGCTCATGAACACTGAAGCTTTCTTT

J: TRBJ2-7
size: NA
length: 15
D: NA
V: TRBV5-1
CDR3: CASSLYSGAFDEQYF
DNA: TGCGCCAGCAGCTTGTATTCGGGAGCGTTCGACGAGCAGTACTTC

J: TRBJ1-6
size: few
length: 15
D: NA
V: TRBV5-1
CDR3: CASSLETVRGSPLHF
DNA: TGCGCCAGCAGCTTGGAAACTGTTCGAGGTTCACCCCTCCACTTT

J: TRBJ1-3
size: few
length: 14
D: NA
V: TRBV11-2
CDR3: CASSPGVAGNTIYF
DNA: TGTGCCAGCAGCCCGGGGGTTGCGGGAAACACCATATATTTT

J: TRBJ2-1
size: NA
length: 16
D: TRBD2
V: TRBV6-5
CDR3: CASSYGSGLAGVEQFF
DNA: TGTGCCAGCAGTTACGGGTCGGGACTAGCGGGAGTTGAGCAGTTCTTC

J: TRBJ1-5
size: once
length: 13
D: NA
V: TRBV13
CDR3: CASSSGGDQPQHF
DNA: TGTGCCAGCAGCTCCGGGGGAGATCAGCCCCAGCATTTT

J: TRBJ1-2
size: NA
length: 13
D: NA
V: TRBV3-1/TRBV3-2
CDR3: CASSHRSGDGYTF
DNA: TGTGCCAGCAGCCATAGGTCAGGGGACGGCTACACCTTC

J: TRBJ2-7
size: few
length: 12
D: NA
V: TRBV30
CDR3: CAWSRTGYEQYF
DNA: TGTGCCTGGAGCCGTACAGGATACGAGCAGTACTTC

J: TRBJ2-1
size: NA
length: 14
D: TRBD2
V: TRBV27
CDR3: CASSGTSGTNEQFF
DNA: TGTGCCAGCAGTGGGACTAGCGGGACTAATGAGCAGTTCTTC

J: TRBJ2-5
size: NA
length: 15
D: NA
V: TRBV5-1
CDR3: CASSLVTAAGETQYF
DNA: TGCGCCAGCAGCTTGGTAACAGCTGCGGGGGAGACCCAGTACTTC

J: TRBJ2-1
size: NA
length: 16
D: TRBD1
V: TRBV24-1
CDR3: CATSDSTGVSYNEQFF
DNA: TGTGCCACCAGTGATTCGACAGGGGTCTCCTACAATGAGCAGTTCTTC

J: TRBJ2-1
size: few
length: 14
D: NA
V: TRBV27
CDR3: CASSFAGHSNEQFF
DNA: TGTGCCAGCAGTTTTGCAGGGCACAGCAATGAGCAGTTCTTC

J: TRBJ2-3
size: NA
length: 15
D: NA
V: TRBV29-1
CDR3: CSVAPGSTSTDTQYF
DNA: TGCAGCGTTGCCCCTGGCTCGACTAGCACAGATACGCAGTATTTT

J: TRBJ2-1
size: NA
length: 16
D: TRBD2
V: TRBV5-6
CDR3: CASSIRKTSAHNEQFF
DNA: TGTGCCAGCAGCATACGAAAGACTAGCGCGCACAATGAGCAGTTCTTC

J: TRBJ1-1
size: NA
length: 14
D: TRBD1
V: TRBV2
CDR3: CASSWDRTSTEAFF
DNA: TGTGCCAGCAGTTGGGACAGGACTTCGACTGAAGCTTTCTTT

J: TRBJ1-2
size: NA
length: 15
D: NA
V: TRBV5-1
CDR3: CASSQAGASGYGYTF
DNA: TGCGCCAGCAGCCAGGCGGGGGCGTCCGGGTATGGCTACACCTTC

J: TRBJ2-2
size: NA
length: 15
D: TRBD2
V: TRBV7-9
CDR3: CASSFTSGDTGELFF
DNA: TGTGCCAGCAGCTTTACTAGCGGGGACACCGGGGAGCTGTTTTTT

J: TRBJ1-5
size: once
length: 14
D: NA
V: TRBV30
CDR3: CAWSGGNSNQPQHF
DNA: TGTGCCTGGAGTGGCGGGAATAGCAATCAGCCCCAGCATTTT

J: TRBJ2-7
size: NA
length: 13
D: TRBD2
V: TRBV10-1
CDR3: CASSIRTSDEQYF
DNA: TGCGCCAGCTCCATAAGGACTAGCGACGAGCAGTACTTC

J: TRBJ2-2
size: NA
length: 12
D: NA
V: TRBV19
CDR3: CASSIGVGELFF
DNA: TGTGCCAGTAGTATAGGAGTTGGGGAGCTGTTTTTT

J: TRBJ2-2
size: NA
length: 15
D: NA
V: TRBV3-1/TRBV3-2
CDR3: CASSQAQFGTGELFF
DNA: TGTGCCAGCAGCCAAGCGCAGTTTGGCACCGGGGAGCTGTTTTTT

J: TRBJ1-6
size: NA
length: 15
D: TRBD1
V: TRBV2
CDR3: CASSEGRQGNSPLHF
DNA: TGTGCCAGCAGTGAGGGTCGACAGGGGAATTCACCCCTCCACTTT

J: TRBJ1-2
size: NA
length: 11
D: NA
V: TRBV5-6
CDR3: CASSSQGSYTF
DNA: TGTGCCAGCAGCTCCCAGGGGAGCTACACCTTC

J: TRBJ2-7
size: NA
length: 13
D: NA
V: TRBV6-1
CDR3: CASSDGGPRFQYF
DNA: TGTGCCAGCAGTGACGGAGGTCCTAGATTCCAGTACTTC

J: TRBJ1-1
size: NA
length: 12
D: NA
V: TRBV7-2
CDR3: CASFTGADEAFF
DNA: TGTGCCAGCTTTACTGGAGCAGATGAAGCTTTCTTT

J: TRBJ2-2
size: NA
length: 12
D: NA
V: TRBV10-3
CDR3: CATQGTAGELFF
DNA: TGTGCCACCCAGGGTACCGCCGGGGAGCTGTTTTTT

J: TRBJ2-7
size: many
length: 12
D: NA
V: TRBV2
CDR3: CASTNPTYEQYF
DNA: TGTGCCAGCACAAATCCCACCTACGAGCAGTACTTC

J: TRBJ2-2
size: NA
length: 17
D: TRBD2
V: TRBV19
CDR3: CARLLGRASLNTGELFF
DNA: TGTGCCAGACTCCTTGGGAGGGCTAGCTTAAACACCGGGGAGCTGTTTTTT

J: TRBJ1-4
size: NA
length: 15
D: TRBD1
V: TRBV7-6
CDR3: CASSQGTANNEKLFF
DNA: TGTGCCAGCAGCCAAGGGACAGCAAATAATGAAAAACTGTTTTTT

J: TRBJ2-7
size: once
length: 11
D: NA
V: TRBV12-3/TRBV12-4
CDR3: CASSLGYEQYF
DNA: TGTGCCAGCAGTCTCGGTTACGAGCAGTACTTC

J: TRBJ2-5
size: once
length: 12
D: NA
V: TRBV6-2/TRBV6-3
CDR3: CASSDTSKTQYF
DNA: TGTGCCAGCAGTGACACTAGTAAGACCCAGTACTTC